A selection of T cell receptor beta chains follows, all from one sample in a study of blood T cell repertoires in COVID-19. Generated by immunoSEQ multiplex PCR, the TCRdb table keeps only in-frame clones and is missing some. The sample comprises approximately 250,000 clones, 88% of which are singletons, and more than 1% rests with the top ten. The specimen sequenced was PBMCs or T cells enriched from blood (not recorded which). The receptor set was obtained from a woman between 40 and 55 years old with acute COVID-19. Both conserved end residues are part of each CDR3. Each record gives: clone size, D gene, V gene, J gene, CDR3 protein, CDR3 DNA. The D gene is left open where the match is weak. Clone size, where shown, is once, few, many, or a class for clones that have expanded.

>-|-|TRBV21-1|TRBJ2-3
CASSRPGTAYCTDTQYF
TGTGCCAGCAGCCGGCCCGGGACAGCCTATTGCACAGATACGCAGTATTTT
>-|TRBD2|TRBV5-1|TRBJ2-4
CASSLEVAGPGDIQYF
TGCGCCAGCAGCTTGGAAGTAGCGGGACCTGGGGACATTCAGTACTTC
>-|-|TRBV12-3/TRBV12-4|TRBJ2-3
CASSLPAQDTQYF
TGTGCCAGCAGCCTACCAGCACAGGATACGCAGTATTTT
>-|TRBD1|TRBV19|TRBJ1-3
CASSDRGSGNTIYF
TGTGCCAGTAGTGACAGGGGCTCTGGAAACACCATATATTTT
>-|-|TRBV13|TRBJ1-1
CASSPGLTEAFF
TGTGCCAGCAGCCCCGGGTTGACTGAAGCTTTCTTT
>-|TRBD1|TRBV9|TRBJ1-2
CASSVAPDRGYGYTF
TGTGCCAGCAGCGTAGCCCCGGACAGGGGATATGGCTACACCTTC
>-|TRBD1|TRBV6-2/TRBV6-3|TRBJ1-2
CASSPGQGNGYTF
TGTGCCAGCAGTCCAGGACAGGGGAATGGCTACACCTTC
>-|TRBD2|TRBV9|TRBJ2-7
CASSVGGSGAYYEQYF
TGTGCCAGCAGCGTAGGAGGTAGCGGGGCCTACTACGAGCAGTACTTC
>-|-|TRBV5-1|TRBJ2-5
CASSFGGIQETQYF
TGCGCCAGCAGCTTTGGCGGGATCCAAGAGACCCAGTACTTC
>-|-|TRBV6-5|TRBJ2-1
CASSTLAPSYNEQFF
TGTGCCAGCAGTACCCTAGCGCCCTCCTACAATGAGCAGTTCTTC
>-|TRBD2|TRBV6-5|TRBJ2-1
CASSYLPSGYNEQFF
TGTGCCAGCAGTTACCTTCCTAGCGGCTACAATGAGCAGTTCTTC
>-|-|TRBV4-1|TRBJ2-7
CASSQLGILPFYEQYF
TGCGCCAGCAGCCAACTCGGGATCCTTCCTTTCTACGAGCAGTACTTC
>-|-|TRBV12-3/TRBV12-4|TRBJ2-1
CASRSGEIEQFF
TGTGCCAGCAGGTCAGGGGAGATTGAGCAGTTCTTC
>-|-|TRBV14|TRBJ1-4
CASSQDGEGTYEKLFF
TGTGCCAGCAGCCAAGATGGGGAAGGGACTTATGAAAAACTGTTTTTT
>-|TRBD1|TRBV10-1|TRBJ1-1
CASSPTTGATEAFF
TGCGCCAGCAGTCCTACTACAGGGGCAACTGAAGCTTTCTTT
>-|TRBD2|TRBV11-2|TRBJ2-1
CASSSTSPRLFF
TGTGCCAGCAGCTCGACTAGCCCCCGGTTGTTCTTC
>-|-|TRBV9|TRBJ2-1
CASSAPGRVNEQFF
TGTGCCAGCAGCGCCCCGGGAAGGGTCAATGAGCAGTTCTTC
>-|TRBD2|TRBV5-1|TRBJ2-5
CASSPRLAGEGKTQYF
TGCGCCAGCAGCCCCAGACTAGCGGGAGAGGGAAAGACCCAGTACTTC
>-|TRBD1|TRBV19|TRBJ1-6
CASTLTGGSNSPLHF
TGTGCCAGTACCCTCACAGGGGGTTCCAATTCACCCCTCCACTTT
>-|-|TRBV29-1|TRBJ2-3
CSVRYSGTDTQYF
TGCAGCGTTCGGTACTCTGGCACAGATACGCAGTATTTT
>-|TRBD1|TRBV9|TRBJ1-1
CASSVGGTGSEAFF
TGTGCCAGCAGCGTAGGGGGGACAGGCTCTGAAGCTTTCTTT
>-|TRBD1|TRBV5-6|TRBJ2-7
CASSGEGQGPYEQYF
TGTGCCAGCAGCGGTGAGGGACAGGGACCCTACGAGCAGTACTTC
>-|-|TRBV19|TRBJ1-2
CASKIGGNYGYTF
TGTGCCAGTAAAATTGGAGGGAACTATGGCTACACCTTC
>-|TRBD2|TRBV9|TRBJ2-1
CASSGDSGTKSYNEQFF
TGTGCCAGCAGCGGGGATAGCGGGACTAAGAGCTACAATGAGCAGTTCTTC
>-|-|TRBV19|TRBJ1-5
CASDVGYSNQPQHF
TGTGCCAGTGACGTGGGCTATAGCAATCAGCCCCAGCATTTT
>-|-|TRBV6-5|TRBJ1-2
CASSYSRQGNYGYTF
TGTGCCAGCAGTTACTCGAGGCAGGGGAACTATGGCTACACCTTC
>once|TRBD1|TRBV5-6|TRBJ1-1
CASSAPGTGKTEAFF
TGTGCCAGCAGCGCCCCCGGGACAGGGAAAACTGAAGCTTTCTTT
>-|TRBD1|TRBV7-2|TRBJ1-4
CASSLGRSGGYEKLFF
TGTGCCAGCAGCTTAGGGCGTTCAGGGGGATACGAAAAACTGTTTTTT